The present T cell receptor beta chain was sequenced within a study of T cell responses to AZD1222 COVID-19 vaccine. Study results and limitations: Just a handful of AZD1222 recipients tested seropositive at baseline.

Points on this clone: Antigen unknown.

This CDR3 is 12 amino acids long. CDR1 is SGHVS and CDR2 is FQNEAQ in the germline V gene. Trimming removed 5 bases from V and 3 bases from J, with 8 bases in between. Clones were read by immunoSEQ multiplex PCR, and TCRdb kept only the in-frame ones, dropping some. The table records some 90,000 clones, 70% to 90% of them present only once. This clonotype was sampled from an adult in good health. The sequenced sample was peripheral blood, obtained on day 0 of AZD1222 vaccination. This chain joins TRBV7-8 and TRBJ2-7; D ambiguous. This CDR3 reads CASSRSFYEQYF. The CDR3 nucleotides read TGTGCCAGCAGCCGCAGTTTCTACGAGCAGTACTTC.